This TCR beta chain was recorded in a study of human T cells and chemical hapten exposure. Study-wide points: As the donors had alopecia, their immune response may differ from healthy people's. Versus controls, expanded TCRs had significantly more large CDR3 similarity clusters.

TCRdb recomputed calls from the RACE reads with MiXCR, one row per CDR3 protein. The sample has about 120,000 distinct CDR3 sequences, 11% seen once. For this clonotype: Its antigen is not known. Compared with germline, one end of the junction differs, possibly owing to a read error.

Germline V gene lookup returns CDR1 ENHRY and CDR2 SYGVKD. The CDR3 has 18 amino acids. Specified time point: patch test 3, about 24 weeks after DPC sensitization. The treatment denotes: therapeutic diphenylcyclopropenone sensitization with weekly scalp DPC. The V call is TRBV10-3, the J call TRBJ2-3; TRBD2 aligns across 10 bases. This TCR derives from a woman in her 50s with alopecia areata. Some clones in this sample may be carry-over from other donors' samples. Sample: whole blood, taken in connection with sensitization to the hapten diphenylcyclopropenone (DPC). CDR3 sequence (DNA): TGTGCCATCAGTGAGAAGGCTAGCGGGAGCCCCAGCACAGATACGCGGTATTTT. This sequence encodes CAISEKASGSPSTDTRYF.